This entry describes one TCR beta chain. It has no known antigen specificity. Qualities for individual bases were not recorded, and no much larger clone is one base off. This specimen belongs to a study of blood T cell repertoires in COVID-19 (dated by TCRdb to the early 2020s). In terms of the full investigation: Collaborator samples came from the United States, Italy and Spain and covered acute and convalescent phases of COVID-19. The material from the prospective study consisted of cDNA or gDNA derived from T cells, B-cell-depleted T cells, or PBMCs. Subjects who had been exposed to COVID-19, were actively infected with it, or had recovered from it provided the deeply sampled blood TCRbeta repertoires that made up the dataset. The repertoires were made available in a free public database intended to serve as a resource for research on the immune response to SARS-CoV-2. The samples were drawn from the first 160 participants of the ongoing ImmuneRACE study and from 1,254 subjects provided by 6 global collaborators. Sample metadata almost always included a de-identified subject ID, COVID-19 status, age in years and sex. Where available, HLA class I and class II types were taken from metadata supplied by the sample provider and were not determined by assay-based typing.

TCRbeta CDR3 regions were amplified from genomic DNA using the immunoSEQ Assay, a bias-controlled multiplex PCR. The original methods were these. Nucleated cell counts per sample were estimated from amplification of reference gene primers within the assay. To quantify the absolute abundance of each unique TCRbeta CDR3 rearrangement, sequence reads were collapsed and filtered. For each sample, productive Simpson clonality was calculated as the square root of Simpson's diversity index over productive rearrangements. The source is immuneACCESS, and TCRdb retained only in-frame sequences with V and J called. Part of the clones is not carried over; for the studies checked, unresolved V genes explain less than half of this, and the remainder is unexplained. V, J and clone size are those of that table, while D and trimming were read from the DNA. This sample has about 70,000 clones in its table, and around 86% of those were observed once. 25% to 35% of the sample rests with the top ten.

Overall study results and their limits: How much clinical and demographic metadata was included differed by source and by participant, and the metadata was provided uncurated.

Whole blood was collected in K2EDTA tubes by collaborating institutions according to the institutions' own protocols. Collaborator samples were shipped for TCRbeta analysis as frozen whole blood, isolated PBMCs, or DNA extracted from either sample type. Specimen: peripheral blood. The clonotype was recovered from a woman aged 80 or over with active or convalescent COVID-19.

The nucleotides read TGTGCCAGTAGTATCGGGATAGCGGGTCGCACAGATACGCAGTATTTT. Its protein reads: CASSIGIAGRTDTQYF. In this chain, TRBV19 is recombined with TRBJ2-3, with 7 bases matching TRBD2. V is cut back by 3 bases and J by 1 base, with 7 bases in the junction unmatched. CDR1 is given as LNHDA and CDR2 as SQIVND, both from the germline V gene (reference sequence). The CDR3 runs 16 amino acids, cysteine and phenylalanine included. The CDR3 DNA has 48 bases and is translated from base 1. Beyond the CDR3, the reference TRBV19 and TRBJ2-3 genes provide the residues; the full variable domain reads: DGGITQSPKYLFRKEGQNVTLSCEQNLNHDAMYWYRQDPGQGLRLIYYSQIVNDFQKGDIAEGYSVSREKKESFPLTVTSAQKNPTAFYLCASSIGIAGRTDTQYFGPGTRLTVL.